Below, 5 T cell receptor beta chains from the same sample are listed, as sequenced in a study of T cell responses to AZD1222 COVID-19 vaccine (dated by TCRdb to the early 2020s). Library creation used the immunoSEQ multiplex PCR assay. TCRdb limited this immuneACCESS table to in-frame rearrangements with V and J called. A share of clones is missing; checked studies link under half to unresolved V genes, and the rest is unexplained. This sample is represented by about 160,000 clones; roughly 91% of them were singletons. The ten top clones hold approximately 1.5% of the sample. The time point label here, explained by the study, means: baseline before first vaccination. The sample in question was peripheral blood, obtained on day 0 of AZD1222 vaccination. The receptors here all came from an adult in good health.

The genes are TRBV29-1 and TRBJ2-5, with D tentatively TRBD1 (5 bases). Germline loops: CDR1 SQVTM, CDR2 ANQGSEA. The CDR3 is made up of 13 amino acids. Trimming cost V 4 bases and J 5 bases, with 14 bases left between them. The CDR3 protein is CSVVRTKGETQYF. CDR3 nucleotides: TGCAGCGTTGTTCGGACAAAAGGGGAGACCCAGTACTTC. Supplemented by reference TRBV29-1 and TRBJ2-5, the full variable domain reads SAVISQKPSRDICQRGTSLTIQCQVDSQVTMMFWYRQQPGQSLTLIATANQGSEATYESGFVIDKFPISRPNLTFSTLTVSNMSPEDSSIYLCSVVRTKGETQYFGPGTRLLVL.

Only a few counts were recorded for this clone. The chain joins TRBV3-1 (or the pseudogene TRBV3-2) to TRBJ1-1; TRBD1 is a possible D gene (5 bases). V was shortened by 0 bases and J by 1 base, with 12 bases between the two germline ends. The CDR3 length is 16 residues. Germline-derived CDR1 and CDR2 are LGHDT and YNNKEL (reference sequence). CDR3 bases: TGTGCCAGCAGCCAAGATCAGGGCAGACCGAACACTGAAGCTTTCTTT. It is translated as CASSQDQGRPNTEAFF.

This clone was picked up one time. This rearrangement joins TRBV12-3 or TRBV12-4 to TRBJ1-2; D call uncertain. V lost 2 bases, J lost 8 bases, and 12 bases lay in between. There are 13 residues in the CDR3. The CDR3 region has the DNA TGTGCCAGCAGTTTAAGCTCCTATTCAGGCTACACCTTC. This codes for CASSLSSYSGYTF.

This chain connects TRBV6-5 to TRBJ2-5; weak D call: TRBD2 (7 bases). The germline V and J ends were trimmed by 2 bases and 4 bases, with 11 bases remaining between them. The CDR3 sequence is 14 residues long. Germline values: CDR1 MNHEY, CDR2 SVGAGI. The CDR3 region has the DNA TGTGCCAGCAGTTACCGGGGGGCCACAGAGACCCAGTACTTC. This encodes CASSYRGATETQYF.

CDR3 region: CASSLLLGTGDTGELFF. The DNA of the CDR3 is TGTGCCAGCAGTCTTCTTCTAGGCACAGGGGACACCGGGGAGCTGTTTTTT. The chain is built from TRBV6-6 and TRBJ2-2; 7 positions match TRBD1. V lost 5 bases, J lost 3 bases, and 12 bases stayed unmatched. This CDR3 contains 17 residues. Germline V gene lookup returns CDR1 MNHNY and CDR2 SVGAGI (reference sequence).